The TCR beta chain described here comes from a study of Graves' ophthalmopathy and Graves' hyperthyroidism. Study overall: Blood was drawn at initial diagnosis, before any treatment. Regarding the study as a whole: In blood appeared most of the expanded thyroid clonotypes whose frequency exceeded 0.001. With a specificity of 72.22% and a sensitivity of 70.59%, the model predicted ophthalmopathy progression.

RNA transcripts were the source from which TCR beta CDR3 regions were amplified. In the first round, RT-PCR was carried out with HTBI primers, and a multiplex PCR formed the second round. TCRdb reprocessed the multiplex PCR reads via MiXCR and lists one record per CDR3 protein. The table shows hundreds of thousands of distinct CDR3 sequences, with roughly 39% occurring only once. PBMCs stemmed from over 8.5 ml of fresh peripheral blood. Per the germline V gene, CDR1 is SGHRS and CDR2 is YFSETQ. The CDR3 loop spans 16 amino acids. V lost 1 base to trimming and J lost 4 bases; unmatched junction nucleotides: 5. Concerning this clonotype: Its antigen is undetermined.

Sequencing used peripheral blood. The source is an adult man with Graves' ophthalmopathy. This chain connects TRBV5-1 to TRBJ2-2, with 9 bases fitting TRBD1. The CDR3 bases are TGCGCCAGCAGCTTGTACGGGACAGGGATCACCGGGGAGCTGTTTTTT. Translating gives CASSLYGTGITGELFF.